The clone carrying this T cell receptor (beta chain) was recorded at least ten times. The data stem from a study of T cells in Graves' hyperthyroidism and ophthalmopathy. TCR beta CDR3 regions were amplified from RNA transcripts. Carried out on the TCR CDR3, a first-round RT-PCR used the HTBI primer set. TCRdb used MiXCR to reprocess the multiplex PCR reads, holding one entry per CDR3 protein. In the table there are hundreds of thousands of distinct CDR3 sequences, over 35% of which are singletons. Stable disease denoted Graves' hyperthyroidism without ophthalmopathy progression within 18 months. Criteria for exclusion of patients were uncontrolled infection, other autoimmune disease, pregnancy or lactation. Thyroid ultrasound and orbital computed tomography, with clinical symptoms and serum thyroxine and TRAb, informed diagnoses. The CDR3 is made up of 17 amino acids. The junction had 10 bases not matched to a gene; V was cut back by 6 bases and J by 4 bases. Germline loops: CDR1 SNHLY, CDR2 FYNNEI.

This TCR was sampled from a young man with Graves' hyperthyroidism. V and J are TRBV2 and TRBJ2-6, with TRBD1 identical over 9 bases. Sequenced: blood. DNA of the CDR3: TGTGCCAGCAGGTGGGGGACAGGGCGTTCCGGGGCCAACGTCCTGACTTTC. Residues: CASRWGTGRSGANVLTF.